The present T cell receptor beta chain was sequenced within a study of blood T cell repertoires in COVID-19. This clone appeared a single time. Clones were sequenced by immunoSEQ multiplex PCR, and TCRdb holds only the in-frame ones, with some missing. The data contain some 250,000 clones, approximately 82% of them singletons. Germline trimming cut 7 bases from V and 2 bases from J; bases unmatched to any gene: 6. Per germline, CDR1 MNHEY and CDR2 SVGAGI. There are 14 residues in the CDR3. The receptor was derived from a woman aged 18 to 35 with acute or convalescent COVID-19. Sequencing was carried out using peripheral blood. The gene calls are TRBV6-5 and TRBJ2-3, with 7 bases aligning to TRBD1. The CDR3 here is CASKGGTATDTQYF. CDR3 coding DNA: TGTGCCAGCAAAGGTGGGACAGCCACAGATACGCAGTATTTT.